One and the same sample provided the 26 T cell receptor beta chains below, sequenced in a study of T cell changes during pregnancy in multiple sclerosis. Profiled with immunoSEQ multiplex PCR; TCRdb holds only in-frame clones, not every one. Of about 70,000 clones in the sample, more than 80% were seen once. The source material was peripheral blood, sampled in the third trimester of pregnancy. Every receptor here comes from a female donor with multiple sclerosis, enrolled in a pregnancy study.

V gene TRBV7-9 combines with J gene TRBJ2-1; 10 bases align to TRBD2. The CDR3 is 15 amino acids. CDR1 is SEHNR and CDR2 is FQNEAQ in the germline V gene (reference sequence). V lost 5 bases and J lost 8; bases outside the gene matches: 9. This CDR3 reads CASSVGLADLYEQFF. DNA for the CDR3: TGTGCCAGCAGCGTCGGACTAGCGGACCTTTATGAGCAGTTCTTC.

The gene calls are TRBV13 and TRBJ2-7; 11 nucleotides match TRBD2. V lost 5 bases to trimming and J lost 0 bases; unmatched junction nucleotides: 15. From germline, CDR1 is PRHDT and CDR2 FYEKMQ (reference sequence). This CDR3 has 19 residues. CDR3 protein: CASSLIAGGLARGSYEQYF. The DNA for the CDR3 is TGTGCCAGCAGCCTTATAGCGGGAGGGCTGGCTAGGGGCTCCTACGAGCAGTACTTC.

The chain combines TRBV5-5 with TRBJ1-2; no firm D call. This CDR3 region has 16 residues. The germline V and J ends were trimmed by 0 bases and 6 bases, with 18 bases remaining between them. Per germline, CDR1 SGHKS and CDR2 YYEKEE (reference sequence). CDR3 amino acids: CASSLGVEGSLDGYTF. CDR3 nucleotides: TGTGCCAGCAGCTTGGGGGTGGAAGGGAGTCTCGATGGCTACACCTTC.

The chain employs TRBV4-3 and TRBJ1-5, with D uncertain. V dropped 0 bases and J dropped 4 bases, with 4 bases sitting between them. The CDR3 runs to 13 residues. CDR1 is LGHNA and CDR2 is YSLEER in the germline V gene. CDR3 residues: CASSQDNNQPQHF. Here the CDR3 DNA reads TGCGCCAGCAGCCAAGACAATAATCAGCCCCAGCATTTT.

The rearrangement links TRBV9 to TRBJ1-2; 8 bases fit TRBD1. Trimming removed 1 base from V and 8 bases from J; junction bases left unmatched: 16. Germline CDR1 SGDLS, CDR2 YYNGEE. CDR3 length equals 17 residues. The CDR3 DNA reads TGTGCCAGCAGCGTAACTCGGACAGGGAGGTCCGATGGGGGCTACACCTTC. Its translation is CASSVTRTGRSDGGYTF.

This chain uses TRBV7-6 with TRBJ2-1, with TRBD2 matching 8 bases. Unmatched junction bases numbered 3, after V lost 4 bases and J lost 7 bases. This CDR3 contains 13 residues. Germline lookup yields CDR1 SGHVS and CDR2 FNYEAQ. The CDR3 DNA reads as TGTGCCAGCAGCTCGGGACTAGGAAATGAGCAGTTCTTC. Protein product: CASSSGLGNEQFF.

The chain uses TRBV18 and TRBJ2-7, with TRBD1 as a possible D gene (5 bases). From germline, CDR1 is KGHSH and CDR2 LQKENI. V was shortened by 2 bases and J by 2 bases, with 13 bases between the two germline ends. This CDR3 is built from 15 residues. CDR3 amino acids: CASSPVAGWTYEQYF. The CDR3 nucleotides read TGTGCCAGCTCACCAGTGGCAGGGTGGACCTACGAGCAGTACTTC.

V gene TRBV7-9 combines with J gene TRBJ2-7, with D possibly being TRBD1 (5 bases). The CDR3 has 15 amino acids. The germline V and J ends were trimmed by 1 base and 3 bases, with 13 bases remaining between them. Germline CDR1 is SEHNR and CDR2 is FQNEAQ (reference sequence). The CDR3 region has the DNA TGTGCCAGCAGCTTAGTAAAGGGGCCCTTCTACGAGCAGTACTTC. This sequence encodes CASSLVKGPFYEQYF. Based on the CDR3 plus reference TRBV7-9 and TRBJ2-7, the full variable domain is DTGVSQNPRHKITKRGQNVTFRCDPISEHNRLYWYRQTLGQGPEFLTYFQNEAQLEKSRLLSDRFSAERPKGSFSTLEIQRTEQGDSAMYLCASSLVKGPFYEQYFGPGTRLTVT.

J is TRBJ2-3 and V is TRBV2, with a possible D match to TRBD2 (6 bases). The germline gives CDR1 SNHLY, CDR2 FYNNEI. Between the trimmed V and J ends, which lost 6 bases and 2 bases, there was a span of 15 bases. The CDR3 is made up of 15 amino acids. The CDR3 nucleotides read TGTGCCAGCAGGGGAATAGCGGTATCCACAGATACGCAGTATTTT. Its translation is CASRGIAVSTDTQYF.

V is TRBV4-1 and J is TRBJ2-7; 8 bases line up with TRBD2. With V trimmed by 4 bases and J by 2 bases, 7 bases remained unmatched. CDR1 and CDR2 (germline): MGHRA, YSYEKL. The CDR3 covers 15 residues. CDR3 in amino acids: CASSLGSGSPYEQYF. CDR3 DNA: TGCGCCAGCAGCCTTGGAAGCGGGAGCCCCTACGAGCAGTACTTC.

This clone has only one observation. V usage is TRBV5-4 and J usage is TRBJ2-5; 10 bases align to TRBD2. With V trimmed by 0 bases and J by 5 bases, 7 bases remained unmatched. The CDR3 contains 16 residues. Germline V gene sequence: CDR1 SGHNT, CDR2 YYREEE (reference sequence). The CDR3 DNA is TGTGCCAGCAGCTTGGATCTAGCGGGAGTGCGCGAGACCCAGTACTTC. It specifies CASSLDLAGVRETQYF. The full variable domain, completed using reference TRBV5-4 and TRBJ2-5, is ETGVTQSPTHLIKTRGQQVTLRCSSQSGHNTVSWYQQALGQGPQFIFQYYREEENGRGNFPPRFSGLQFPNYSSELNVNALELDDSALYLCASSLDLAGVRETQYFGPGTRLLVL.

J is TRBJ2-3 and V is TRBV10-1; TRBD2 matches at 8 bases. Germline lookup yields CDR1 WNHNN and CDR2 SYGVQD (reference sequence). Germline trimming cut 2 bases from V and 3 bases from J; bases unmatched to any gene: 1. This CDR3 region has 14 residues. This chain's CDR3 is CASSETSGTDTQYF. As DNA, the CDR3 is TGCGCCAGCAGTGAGACTAGCGGAACAGATACGCAGTATTTT.

This sequence joins TRBV5-1 and TRBJ1-1; no clear D. Trimming cost V 1 base and J 1 base, with 5 bases left between them. From germline, CDR1 is SGHRS and CDR2 YFSETQ. The CDR3 has 13 amino acids. Here the CDR3 reads CASSLIQNTEAFF. The DNA for the CDR3 is TGCGCCAGCAGCTTGATCCAGAACACTGAAGCTTTCTTT.

This chain joins TRBV5-4 and TRBJ2-1; D possibly corresponds to TRBD1 (5 bases). Between the trimmed V and J ends, which lost 4 bases and 7 bases, there was a span of 18 bases. The CDR3 totals 15 residues. Per germline, CDR1 SGHNT and CDR2 YYREEE (reference sequence). CDR3: CASSPRASLANEQFF. The DNA of the CDR3 is TGTGCCAGCAGCCCCAGGGCTTCCTTGGCGAATGAGCAGTTCTTC.

As DNA, the CDR3 is TGCGCCAGCAAAAGCGGAAACACCATATATTTT. Translation: CASKSGNTIYF. V and J are TRBV5-1 and TRBJ1-3; D not resolved. Deletions cut 6 bases from V and 4 bases from J, with 5 bases between. The CDR3 is 11 residues long. Germline loops: CDR1 SGHRS, CDR2 YFSETQ.

The chain joins TRBV15 to TRBJ1-3; D perhaps matches TRBD1 (5 bases). V lost 0 bases and J lost 0, with 15 bases in between. Germline-derived CDR1 and CDR2 are LNHNV and YYDKDF (reference sequence). This CDR3 region has 18 residues. CDR3 nucleotide sequence: TGTGCCACCAGCAGAGATCATCAGGGTTGGACCTCTGGAAACACCATATATTTT. Translating gives CATSRDHQGWTSGNTIYF.

This clone appeared once. The V gene is TRBV7-9, the J gene TRBJ1-1; D gene ambiguous. The germline V gene has CDR1 SEHNR and CDR2 FQNEAQ (reference sequence). This CDR3 is 11 amino acids long. The V end lost 5 bases, the J end lost 7 bases, and 8 bases lay between the germline ends. In nucleotides, the CDR3 is TGTGCCAGCAGCCGGGTTCTTGAAGCTTTCTTT. It is translated as CASSRVLEAFF.

J is TRBJ1-2 and V is TRBV6-5; 9 nucleotides match TRBD1. Losses at the gene ends were 3 bases for V and 8 bases for J; bases not matched to a gene: 7. Germline V gene sequence: CDR1 MNHEY, CDR2 SVGAGI. The CDR3 loop spans 14 amino acids. The CDR3 nucleotides read TGTGCCAGCAGTTATCTACAGGGGGCTCGAGGCTACACCTTC. Translation: CASSYLQGARGYTF.

The chain couples TRBV5-4 to TRBJ2-7, with D possibly TRBD2 on 6 matching bases. Germline V lookup: CDR1 SGHNT, CDR2 YYREEE (reference sequence). There are 15 residues in the CDR3. Trimming cost V 2 bases and J 3 bases, with 15 bases left between them. As DNA, the CDR3 is TGTGCCAGCAGCTTTAGGCGGGAACCCTTCTACGAGCAGTACTTC. This codes for CASSFRREPFYEQYF.

The V gene is TRBV10-3, the J gene TRBJ1-3; D is unresolved. The CDR3 has 13 amino acids. The germline CDR1 and CDR2 sequences are ENHRY and SYGVKD. The V end was cut by 8 bases, the J end by 0 bases, with 8 bases between. This CDR3 is CAIGESSGNTIYF. CDR3 nucleotides: TGTGCCATCGGGGAGAGCTCTGGAAACACCATATATTTT.

In its sample, this clone was seen a few times. This CDR3 is CASSRGQGEGEQYF. In DNA, the CDR3 is TGTGCCAGCAGCCGGGGACAGGGAGAAGGCGAGCAGTACTTC. V usage is TRBV5-6 and J usage is TRBJ2-7; 9 nucleotides match TRBD1. The germline gives CDR1 SGHDT, CDR2 YYEEEE. With V trimmed by 4 bases and J by 6 bases, 8 bases remained unmatched. The CDR3 sequence is 14 residues long.

The V call is TRBV19, the J call TRBJ2-5, with D possibly matching TRBD1 (6 bases). Looked up from germline, CDR1 is LNHDA and CDR2 is SQIVND (reference sequence). V lost 3 bases and J lost 4, with 12 bases in between. The length of the CDR3 is 14 residues. The CDR3 sequence is CASSITGFRETQYF. The CDR3, as DNA: TGTGCCAGTAGTATCACAGGGTTTCGAGAGACCCAGTACTTC.

This chain links TRBV5-1 with TRBJ2-1; 10 nucleotides agree with TRBD2. The germline V gene has CDR1 SGHRS and CDR2 YFSETQ. The CDR3 runs 15 residues. V shed 3 bases, J shed 6 bases, and the junction held 6 bases outside the gene matches. DNA for the CDR3: TGCGCCAGCAGCTCGTCGGTAGCGGGAGGCAATGAGCAGTTCTTC. It yields the protein CASSSSVAGGNEQFF. The variable domain in full, with the rest retrieved from reference TRBV5-1 and TRBJ2-1, is KAGVTQTPRYLIKTRGQQVTLSCSPISGHRSVSWYQQTPGQGLQFLFEYFSETQRNKGNFPGRFSGRQFSNSRSEMNVSTLELGDSALYLCASSSSVAGGNEQFFGPGTRLTVL.

This sequence joins TRBV19 and TRBJ2-7; possible D gene TRBD2, 6 bases. The CDR3 length is 13 residues. V lost 4 bases and J lost 0, with 7 bases in between. Germline-derived CDR1 and CDR2 are LNHDA and SQIVND (reference sequence). CDR3: CASSRDFSYEQYF. CDR3 bases: TGTGCCAGTAGTAGGGACTTCTCCTACGAGCAGTACTTC.

The J gene is TRBJ2-1, the V gene TRBV1; no check of the table's D call, TRBD2, against the DNA was made. TRBV1 is marked as a pseudogene. This CDR3 has 15 amino acids. The CDR3 region has the DNA TGCACCAGCAGGACTAGCGGGAGGCTGTACAATGAGCAGTTCTTC. Translated: CTSRTSGRLYNEQFF.

With respect to this clone: Germline is not matched at one junction end, which may reflect a read error. The chain uses TRBV29-1 and TRBJ2-2; tentative D call: TRBD2 (5 bases). CDR1 SQVTM and CDR2 ANQGSEA come from the germline V gene. The CDR3 contains 14 residues. CDR3 coding DNA: TGCAGCGTTGCCTTGTGGCCTATACACCGGGGAGCTGTTTTT. The encoded protein is CSVALWPIHRGAVF.